Listed below are T cell receptor beta chains from one sample, sequenced in a study of shared clonotypes between healthy human individuals. Repertoires were generated with immunoSEQ multiplex PCR, while TCRdb's copy carries only in-frame clones and drops some. The data hold roughly 2,000,000 clones, with 85% to 95% observed a single time. What was sequenced was naive CD8+ T cells sorted from blood. These receptors all come from a man aged 18 to 35 in good health. The CDR3 runs from the conserved cysteine through the conserved F or W. Fields, in order: clone size, V gene, J gene, D gene, CDR3 protein, CDR3 DNA. A D gene is named only where the DNA matches it firmly. Some rows have no size entry. The others give once, few or many, or a class for an expanded clone.

NA	TRBV7-9	TRBJ2-7	TRBD2	CASSLAQASGDYEQYF	TGTGCCAGCAGCTTAGCGCAGGCTAGCGGAGACTACGAGCAGTACTTC
NA	TRBV27	TRBJ2-7	NA	CASSFSGGPYEQYF	TGTGCCAGCAGTTTTAGTGGGGGTCCATACGAGCAGTACTTC
NA	TRBV29-1	TRBJ2-2	NA	CSGTNTGELFF	TGCAGCGGAACGAACACCGGGGAGCTGTTTTTT
NA	TRBV11-2	TRBJ1-2	TRBD1	CASSSTDRGDYGYTF	TGTGCCAGCAGCTCGACGGACAGGGGCGACTATGGCTACACCTTC
NA	TRBV29-1	TRBJ2-7	TRBD1	CSVPVEGTGVGYEQYF	TGCAGCGTTCCAGTGGAGGGGACAGGGGTCGGGTACGAGCAGTACTTC
NA	TRBV30	TRBJ2-5	NA	CAPNILSRDPVRVSYFQETQYF	TGTGCCCCTAATATACTTTCAAGAGACCCAGTACGTGTTTCGTACTTTCAAGAGACCCAGTACTTC
NA	TRBV5-3	TRBJ1-2	NA	CARSSRIDYCDYTF	TGTGCCAGAAGCTCCCGAATAGATTACTGCGACTACACCTTC
few	TRBV7-9	TRBJ1-2	NA	CASSPGEGGVGYTF	TGTGCCAGCAGCCCGGGGGAGGGCGGGGTCGGCTACACCTTC
NA	TRBV18	TRBJ2-2	NA	CASSPPIQPGELFF	TGTGCCAGCTCACCACCGATACAGCCCGGGGAGCTGTTTTTT
NA	TRBV10-2	TRBJ2-1	TRBD2	CASKTSGRDEQFF	TGCGCCAGCAAGACTAGCGGGAGGGATGAGCAGTTCTTC
NA	TRBV5-1	TRBJ2-5	TRBD1	CASSWDREETQYF	TGCGCCAGCAGCTGGGACAGGGAAGAGACCCAGTACTTC
NA	TRBV27	TRBJ2-1	NA	CASSPTSDRIEQFF	TGTGCCAGCAGTCCCACGTCGGACAGAATTGAGCAGTTCTTC
NA	TRBV9	TRBJ2-7	NA	CASSVGEGVEQYF	TGTGCCAGCAGCGTTGGGGAGGGGGTCGAGCAGTACTTC
NA	TRBV27	TRBJ1-5	TRBD1	CASSLMGPTGGTIGTNQPQHF	TGTGCCAGCAGTTTAATGGGCCCCACAGGGGGTACAATTGGGACGAATCAGCCCCAGCATTTT
NA	TRBV27	TRBJ2-5	TRBD2	CASSLLGVAGGLTQETQYF	TGTGCCAGCAGTCTCCTGGGGGTAGCGGGGGGCCTTACCCAAGAGACCCAGTACTTC
once	TRBV5-1	TRBJ2-1	NA	CASSLGVHNEQFF	TGCGCCAGCAGCTTGGGGGTCCACAATGAGCAGTTCTTC
NA	TRBV13	TRBJ2-3	NA	CASSFWQSLTDTQYF	TGTGCCAGCAGCTTCTGGCAGTCCCTCACAGATACGCAGTATTTT
once	TRBV6-1	TRBJ1-4	NA	CASNPLPGNNEKLFF	TGTGCCAGCAATCCCTTACCGGGTAATAATGAAAAACTGTTTTTT
NA	TRBV7-9	TRBJ2-1	TRBD2	CASSPSQGAGDPYNEQFF	TGTGCCAGCAGCCCGTCCCAGGGAGCGGGAGACCCCTACAATGAGCAGTTCTTC
NA	TRBV7-9	TRBJ2-7	TRBD1	CASSSPPGQLLYEQYF	TGTGCCAGCAGCTCCCCCCCGGGACAGCTCCTCTACGAGCAGTACTTC
once	TRBV7-2	TRBJ2-3	NA	CASSPVGGSDTDTQYF	TGTGCCAGCAGCCCCGTGGGCGGTAGCGATACAGATACGCAGTATTTT
NA	TRBV7-2	TRBJ1-4	NA	CASSLAGEGTNEKLFF	TGTGCCAGCAGCTTAGCAGGGGAGGGAACTAATGAAAAACTGTTTTTT
NA	TRBV28	TRBJ2-7	TRBD1	CASSLPGQTLYEQYF	TGTGCCAGCAGCCTACCGGGACAGACCTTATACGAGCAGTACTTC
once	TRBV5-4	TRBJ1-2	NA	CASSLERGEGYGYTF	TGTGCCAGCAGCTTGGAGAGAGGGGAAGGCTATGGCTACACCTTC
NA	TRBV28	TRBJ2-3	TRBD1	CASIRGRSTTDTQYF	TGTGCCAGCATTAGGGGGCGGTCGACCACAGATACGCAGTATTTT
NA	TRBV30	TRBJ1-2	NA	CAWSPTSVNYGYTF	TGTGCCTGGAGTCCAACGAGTGTGAACTATGGCTACACCTTC
NA	TRBV28	TRBJ1-5	NA	CASSLGGALQPQHF	TGTGCCAGCAGTTTGGGGGGAGCACTTCAGCCCCAGCATTTT
NA	TRBV20-1	TRBJ1-1	NA	CSARVGYEAFF	TGCAGTGCTAGAGTGGGGTATGAAGCTTTCTTT
NA	TRBV27	TRBJ2-7	NA	CASSLRGYEQYF	TGTGCCAGCAGTTTGAGGGGATACGAGCAGTACTTC
once	TRBV4-1	TRBJ2-1	NA	CASSLLMRGAGNEQFF	TGCGCCAGCAGCCTTTTAATGCGAGGGGCTGGCAATGAGCAGTTCTTC
NA	TRBV11-2	TRBJ2-1	NA	CASSRPLHQEQFF	TGTGCCAGCAGCCGCCCACTCCATCAGGAGCAGTTCTTC
NA	TRBV9	TRBJ1-5	NA	CASSPSPGLPQHF	TGTGCCAGCAGCCCCTCTCCGGGACTGCCCCAGCATTTT
NA	TRBV14	TRBJ2-1	TRBD2	CASSLSGLAGMRHNEQFF	TGTGCCAGCAGCCTTTCGGGACTAGCGGGGATGCGGCACAATGAGCAGTTCTTC
NA	TRBV30	TRBJ1-6	NA	CAWNEGERWNSPLHF	TGTGCCTGGAATGAAGGGGAGAGGTGGAATTCACCCCTCCACTTT
NA	TRBV27	TRBJ2-7	NA	CASSLRLHYEQYF	TGTGCCAGCAGTTTAAGATTACATTACGAGCAGTACTTC
NA	TRBV10-1	TRBJ2-4	NA	CASSESENIQYF	TGCGCCAGCAGTGAGTCTGAAAACATTCAGTACTTC
NA	TRBV10-3	TRBJ1-1	NA	CAISGTGAETEAFF	TGTGCCATCAGCGGCACGGGGGCGGAAACTGAAGCTTTCTTT
NA	TRBV5-1	TRBJ2-1	NA	CASSLDSSSYNEQFF	TGCGCCAGCAGCTTGGATTCTAGCTCCTACAATGAGCAGTTCTTC
NA	TRBV11-2	TRBJ1-1	TRBD1	CASSSEGALTEAFF	TGTGCCAGCAGCTCAGAGGGGGCGCTGACTGAAGCTTTCTTT
NA	TRBV5-4	TRBJ2-7	NA	CASSSSSIYEQYF	TGTGCCAGCAGTAGCTCTAGTATCTACGAGCAGTACTTC
NA	TRBV2	TRBJ2-7	TRBD1	CASSDAAGTGYEQYF	TGTGCCAGCAGTGACGCCGCCGGGACAGGGTACGAGCAGTACTTC
NA	TRBV6-5	TRBJ1-2	NA	CASSPSAEFYGYTF	TGTGCCAGCAGCCCGTCGGCGGAATTCTATGGCTACACCTTC
once	TRBV9	TRBJ2-2	TRBD1	CASSANFRDRYSGELFF	TGTGCCAGCAGCGCAAATTTCAGGGACAGGTATTCCGGGGAGCTGTTTTTT
NA	TRBV7-9	TRBJ2-7	NA	CASSLAQGVLLEQYF	TGTGCCAGCAGCTTAGCCCAGGGCGTACTTCTCGAGCAGTACTTC
NA	TRBV10-1	TRBJ2-7	TRBD2	CARQLAGSPYEQYF	TGCGCCAGGCAATTAGCGGGATCCCCCTACGAGCAGTACTTC
NA	TRBV20-1	TRBJ2-3	NA	CSALGGGTQYF	TGCAGTGCTCTAGGGGGGGGTACGCAGTATTTT
NA	TRBV7-6	TRBJ2-3	NA	CASSWSPTDTQYF	TGTGCCAGCAGCTGGAGTCCGACAGATACGCAGTATTTT
NA	TRBV4-3	TRBJ1-3	NA	CASSQIGFGNTIYF	TGCGCCAGCAGCCAAATAGGGTTCGGAAACACCATATATTTT
NA	TRBV19	TRBJ1-1	NA	CASSVVNTEAFF	TGTGCCAGTAGTGTCGTGAACACTGAAGCTTTCTTT
once	TRBV27	TRBJ2-7	TRBD1	CASSLSTGETSYEQYF	TGTGCCAGCAGTTTATCGACAGGGGAGACTTCCTACGAGCAGTACTTC
NA	TRBV28	TRBJ1-6	NA	CASNPGSSYNSPLHF	TGTGCCAGCAATCCAGGGAGCTCCTATAATTCACCCCTCCACTTT
NA	TRBV19	TRBJ2-7	NA	CASSITWTDYEQYF	TGTGCCAGTAGTATTACCTGGACAGACTACGAGCAGTACTTC
NA	TRBV27	TRBJ2-5	NA	CASTLRQGREETQYF	TGTGCCAGCACTTTGCGTCAGGGGAGAGAAGAGACCCAGTACTTC
NA	TRBV6-1	TRBJ2-7	NA	CASSEEVLYEQYF	TGTGCCAGCAGTGAAGAGGTTCTCTACGAGCAGTACTTC
NA	TRBV10-3	TRBJ2-2	NA	CAISESVAVSNTGELFF	TGTGCCATCAGTGAATCGGTGGCAGTATCGAACACCGGGGAGCTGTTTTTT
NA	TRBV4-1	TRBJ2-7	TRBD2	CASSHGREGYEQYF	TGCGCCAGCAGCCATGGGAGGGAGGGTTACGAGCAGTACTTC
NA	TRBV27	TRBJ2-1	NA	CASSFRGEVYNEQFF	TGTGCCAGCAGTTTTAGGGGAGAGGTCTACAATGAGCAGTTCTTC
NA	TRBV5-6	TRBJ2-7	NA	CASSFYRGHDEQYF	TGTGCCAGCAGCTTTTACCGGGGGCACGACGAGCAGTACTTC
NA	TRBV7-6	TRBJ2-3	TRBD2	CASSLDRELAADTQYF	TGTGCCAGCAGCTTAGACCGCGAACTAGCGGCAGATACGCAGTATTTT
NA	TRBV4-1	TRBJ2-7	TRBD1	CASSQSGQGATEQYF	TGCGCCAGCAGCCAAAGCGGACAGGGGGCTACGGAGCAGTACTTC